Following are 15 T cell receptor beta chains from one sample sequenced in a study of immune cell composition in non-small cell lung cancer (dated by TCRdb to 2015 to 2018). Library generation was performed with the immunoSEQ multiplex PCR assay. TCRdb stores this immuneACCESS table with in-frame sequences only. Part of the clones is absent; in the studies checked, under half of the shortfall reflects unresolved V genes, and no reason is known for the rest. The sample table holds approximately 8,200 clones, of which around four fifths were seen once. The leading ten clones occupy roughly 12% of the sample. What was sequenced was lung tumor tissue. These receptors originate from a human donor with non-small cell lung cancer.

V gene TRBV30 combines with J gene TRBJ2-7, with a weak D call TRBD2 (5 bases). V was pared by 5 bases and J by 1 base, with 15 bases between. This CDR3 has 14 amino acids. Per germline, CDR1 GTSNPN and CDR2 SVGIG (reference sequence). This CDR3 is CAWVPRGLSYEQYF. DNA for the CDR3: TGTGCCTGGGTGCCTCGCGGGCTATCCTACGAGCAGTACTTC.

The chain carries TRBV4-3 and TRBJ1-5; unclear D gene. This CDR3 has 14 residues. V was pared by 1 base and J by 4 bases, with 8 bases between. Germline V lookup: CDR1 LGHNA, CDR2 YSLEER. This CDR3 reads CASSQGLVNQPQHF. CDR3 coding DNA: TGCGCCAGCAGCCAAGGACTGGTGAATCAGCCCCAGCATTTT.

This clone was detected once. The chain employs TRBV6-5 and TRBJ1-4; possibly TRBD1 for D (6 bases). V lost 10 bases to trimming and J lost 7 bases, with 19 bases between them. The germline CDR1 and CDR2 sequences are MNHEY and SVGAGI. The CDR3 has 14 amino acids. The CDR3 DNA is TGTGCCATCAGGCCGGACAGCGGAATTGAAAAACTGTTTTTT. Its translation is CAIRPDSGIEKLFF.

V and J are TRBV5-8 and TRBJ2-7; D perhaps matches TRBD1 (5 bases). The CDR3 has 15 amino acids. Germline CDR1 is SGHTS and CDR2 is YDEGEE. The ends were cut back, 4 bases at V and 4 bases at J, with 18 bases in the middle. The CDR3 DNA sequence: TGTGCCAGCAGCCAAGATCTTGACAGCTTATACGAGCAGTACTTC. This encodes CASSQDLDSLYEQYF.

This clone has only one observation. This chain connects TRBV7-2 to TRBJ1-1, with TRBD1 as a possible D gene (5 bases). The CDR3 is 15 residues long. The germline gives CDR1 SGHTA, CDR2 FQGNSA. V lost 2 bases and J 5 bases, leaving 15 bases between the germline ends. The CDR3 DNA reads as TGTGCCAGCAGCTTATTGATGGGCGCAGGGACTGAAGCTTTCTTT. Its translation is CASSLLMGAGTEAFF.

V is TRBV18 and J is TRBJ2-5, with TRBD1 as a possible D gene (6 bases). There are 14 residues in the CDR3. The ends were cut back, 3 bases at V and 5 bases at J, with 13 bases in the middle. CDR1 and CDR2 from the germline V gene are KGHSH and LQKENI. The CDR3 reads CASSPGQSGETQYF. Written as DNA, the CDR3 is TGTGCCAGCTCACCCGGACAGTCCGGGGAGACCCAGTACTTC.

The chain recombines TRBV18 with TRBJ2-2; possible D gene TRBD1, 5 bases. Germline-derived CDR1 and CDR2 are KGHSH and LQKENI. Trimming shortened V by 1 base and J by 5 bases, and 14 bases separated the two germline ends. CDR3 length: 16 residues. The CDR3 nucleotides are TGTGCCAGCTCACCACAGTCGAGAGGACAAACCGGGGAGCTGTTTTTT. Amino acids: CASSPQSRGQTGELFF.

This clone was counted a single time. CDR3 protein: CASSLGLAGRTDTQYF. CDR3 nucleotides: TGTGCCAGCAGCCTAGGACTAGCGGGGCGCACAGATACGCAGTATTTT. V is TRBV9 and J is TRBJ2-3, with 12 positions matching TRBD2. The CDR3 extends over 16 amino acids. CDR1 and CDR2 from the germline V gene are SGDLS and YYNGEE. The junction had 4 bases not matched to a gene; V was cut back by 4 bases and J by 1 base. The entire variable domain, with the rest obtained from reference TRBV9 and TRBJ2-3, is as follows: DSGVTQTPKHLITATGQRVTLRCSPRSGDLSVYWYQQSLDQGLQFLIQYYNGEERAKGNILERFSAQQFPDLHSELNLSSLELGDSALYFCASSLGLAGRTDTQYFGPGTRLTVL.

This sequence joins TRBV19 and TRBJ2-5, with TRBD1 as a possible D gene (7 bases). V dropped 3 bases and J dropped 2 bases, with 19 bases sitting between them. The V gene's germline CDR1 is LNHDA and CDR2 SQIVND (reference sequence). CDR3 length: 17 residues. CDR3 in DNA: TGTGCCAGTAGTATTAACAGGGGACTTAGGGGGCAAGAGACCCAGTACTTC. Its protein product is CASSINRGLRGQETQYF. Full variable domain (outside the CDR3, taken from reference TRBV19 and TRBJ2-5): DGGITQSPKYLFRKEGQNVTLSCEQNLNHDAMYWYRQDPGQGLRLIYYSQIVNDFQKGDIAEGYSVSREKKESFPLTVTSAQKNPTAFYLCASSINRGLRGQETQYFGPGTRLLVL.

This clone was detected a few times. This chain connects TRBV2 to TRBJ1-6, with D perhaps matching TRBD1 (6 bases). The CDR3 has 16 residues. The germline V and J ends were trimmed by 4 bases and 4 bases, with 14 bases remaining between them. Germline V gene sequence: CDR1 SNHLY, CDR2 FYNNEI. CDR3 nucleotides: TGTGCCAGCAGTGGGATAGGGGGGGGGTATAATTCACCCCTCCACTTT. Its translation is CASSGIGGGYNSPLHF.

This clone was observed a single time. The genes are TRBV28 and TRBJ2-6, with D possibly TRBD2 on 5 matching bases. V lost 4 bases to trimming and J lost 5 bases, with 18 bases between them. CDR3 length equals 17 residues. Germline CDR1 MDHEN, CDR2 SYDVKM. The CDR3 region is CASSSSLTQSRANVLTF. CDR3 DNA sequence: TGTGCCAGCAGTTCTAGCTTGACACAAAGTCGGGCCAACGTCCTGACTTTC.

V and J are TRBV6-4 and TRBJ2-3, with 8 bases that match TRBD2. The germline CDR1 and CDR2 sequences are MRHNA and SNTAGT. Trimming removed 3 bases from V and 1 base from J; junction bases left unmatched: 0. The CDR3 runs to 14 residues. CDR3: CASSEAGGTDTQYF. The CDR3 DNA follows: TGTGCCAGCAGTGAAGCGGGGGGCACAGATACGCAGTATTTT.

The chain employs TRBV5-1 and TRBJ2-5, with D unresolved. CDR1 SGHRS and CDR2 YFSETQ come from the germline V gene. V was shortened by 4 bases and J by 0 bases, with 10 bases between the two germline ends. CDR3 length: 14 residues. Written as DNA, the CDR3 is TGCGCCAGCAGCCCAAGACCTGACCAAGAGACCCAGTACTTC. Translation gives CASSPRPDQETQYF.

The chain is built from TRBV6-5 and TRBJ1-2; no definite D call. V lost 0 bases and J lost 8, with 10 bases in between. Germline loops: CDR1 MNHEY, CDR2 SVGAGI. The CDR3 runs to 13 residues. The CDR3, as DNA: TGTGCCAGCAGTTACTCGAGGCAGGAAGGCTACACCTTC. Translating it yields CASSYSRQEGYTF.

The chain links TRBV19 to TRBJ2-2; tentatively, D is TRBD1 or TRBD2 (6 bases each). CDR3 length equals 14 residues. CDR1 is LNHDA, CDR2 SQIVND, per germline (reference sequence). V was clipped by 8 bases and J by 4 bases, with 14 bases between them. CDR3 loop: CASGLQGSTGELFF. The CDR3 DNA follows: TGTGCCAGTGGACTACAGGGAAGCACCGGGGAGCTGTTTTTT.